This T cell receptor beta chain was recovered during a study of blood T cell repertoires in COVID-19. Self-reported history from a screening survey and questionnaire set each donor's cohort. The germline CDR1 and CDR2 sequences are LGHDT and YNNKEL (reference sequence). V lost 7 bases, J lost 7 bases, and 6 bases stayed unmatched. There are 14 residues in the CDR3. The sample holds a few counts of this clone. As processed by the authors: Amplifying reference gene primers gave estimates of nucleated cell counts. The method was immunoSEQ multiplex PCR; TCRdb's version includes in-frame clones alone and lacks a portion of them. V and J calls plus clone size are reproduced from that table; the DNA served to infer D and trimming. Of 200,000 or so clones listed, about 80% are singletons.

The clonotype comes from a man aged 40-49 years who had recovered from COVID-19. The source material was PBMCs or T cells enriched from blood (not recorded which). This chain uses TRBV3-1 (or the pseudogene TRBV3-2) with TRBJ1-6; TRBD1 aligns across 8 bases. The CDR3 reads CASTTGGGNSPLHF. CDR3 DNA sequence: TGTGCCAGCACAACAGGGGGAGGGAATTCACCCCTCCACTTT.